A selection of T cell receptor beta chains follows, all from one sample in a study of blood T cell repertoires in COVID-19. Assay: immunoSEQ multiplex PCR; the TCRdb copy retains only in-frame clones and omits some. The sample yields roughly 68,000 clones, about 87% seen once. The sequenced sample consisted of peripheral blood. The receptor source for this set is a woman aged 70 to 79 with acute or convalescent COVID-19. CDR3s include the opening cysteine and the closing phenylalanine or tryptophan.

V	J	CDR3
TRBV4-3	TRBJ2-1	CASSQETGTGGNEQFF
TRBV6-6	TRBJ1-6	CASHPGQPNSPLHF
TRBV29-1	TRBJ1-1	CSVGAGSMNTEAFF
TRBV28	TRBJ1-6	CASGSATGNSPLHF
TRBV9	TRBJ2-2	CASSVGLAGGTGELFF
TRBV6-5	TRBJ1-4	CASSYNRGGNEKLFF
TRBV28	TRBJ2-2	CASSLASYSTGELFF
TRBV6-5	TRBJ1-2	CASSYSTGGFYGYTF
TRBV6-5	TRBJ1-1	CASRYGSGVLNTEAFF
TRBV19	TRBJ2-3	CASSVPSGVDTQYF
TRBV6-5	TRBJ1-4	CASSLDRGNEKLFF
TRBV29-1	TRBJ2-5	CSVEKGSMTQYF
TRBV7-3	TRBJ2-2	CASSLLLASNTGELFF
TRBV28	TRBJ2-7	CASSTPSYEQYF
TRBV6-1	TRBJ2-2	CASSGRGQGSGNGELFF
TRBV6-6	TRBJ1-5	CASSYSGGRSNQPQHF
TRBV9	TRBJ2-7	CASSAGHLSSYEQYF
TRBV4-1	TRBJ1-6	CASSQDLARTLHF
TRBV2	TRBJ1-2	CASGPQGADGYTF
TRBV9	TRBJ1-2	CASSMDSNYGYTF
TRBV10-3	TRBJ1-4	CAISESKRATNEKLFF
TRBV28	TRBJ1-2	CASSSGGFYGYTF
TRBV28	TRBJ1-2	CASSEGGQLNYGYTF
TRBV9	TRBJ1-1	CASSGTGSVVTEAFF
TRBV28	TRBJ1-2	CASSLRQTWYGYTF
TRBV2	TRBJ1-1	CASSPTGPEAFF
TRBV5-1	TRBJ1-1	CASSLQPGANTEAFF
TRBV5-1	TRBJ1-3	CASSFGTGKLNTIYF
TRBV19	TRBJ1-1	CASSINGEAPNTEAFF
TRBV7-2	TRBJ1-1	CASSSQTGTEAFF
TRBV29-1	TRBJ2-3	CSVDGQGASDTQYF
TRBV5-1	TRBJ2-2	CASSYQGFDTGELFF
TRBV3-1/TRBV3-2	TRBJ1-5	CASSYGGAEGNQPQHF
TRBV5-6	TRBJ2-1	CASSFIPGTKGGNEQFF
TRBV7-3	TRBJ2-2	CASSLRGTSGRALTGELFF
TRBV29-1	TRBJ1-1	CSVGSARGGTEAFF
TRBV11-2	TRBJ1-2	CASSLEGRTGARYGYTF
TRBV9	TRBJ2-7	CASSPFDRASEQYF
TRBV6-5	TRBJ2-1	CASSYTAGTSGGRKFF
TRBV7-9	TRBJ1-2	CASSRRGGLTDYGYTF
TRBV28	TRBJ1-6	CASNPLSSYNSPLHF
TRBV2	TRBJ1-2	CASSGQSYGYTF
TRBV24-1	TRBJ2-1	CATSAPQGATSEQFF
TRBV19	TRBJ1-1	CASSRQGIGHTEAFF
TRBV14	TRBJ2-3	CASSPRWDWGTDTQYF
TRBV7-6	TRBJ2-3	CASSLGEDLTDTQYF
TRBV4-3	TRBJ1-1	CASSQGLGGTEAFF
TRBV18	TRBJ1-4	CASSNIGGTNEKLFF
TRBV3-1/TRBV3-2	TRBJ1-2	CASSPDRDYGYTF
TRBV3-1/TRBV3-2	TRBJ1-1	CASSQESVVGNTEAFF
TRBV6-5	TRBJ1-2	CASSYSTGGYGYTF
TRBV5-1	TRBJ1-3	CASSDGGSGNTIYF
TRBV27	TRBJ1-4	CASSFGGLNEKLFF